The rows below give T cell receptor beta chains drawn from one sample of a study of Ad26.COV2.S vaccination and SARS-CoV-2 variants. TCRdb keeps only in-frame clones here, not all; method: immunoSEQ multiplex PCR. Here the sample spans about 410,000 clones, around nine tenths being singletons. The sample here was peripheral blood, taken in a trial of Ad26.COV2.S vaccine versus placebo. These receptors were taken from a person aged 18-60 years who received the Ad26.COV2.S COVID-19 vaccine or a placebo. Each CDR3 is given with its conserved first and last residue. A D gene is named only where the DNA matches it firmly. The listing skips clone size in some rows; elsewhere it reads once, few, many or a size class.

>NA|NA|TRBJ1-1|TRBV6-5
TGTGCCAGCAGTTTGGTGGCGAACACTGAAGCTTTCTTT
CASSLVANTEAFF
>NA|NA|TRBJ2-3|TRBV7-9
TGTGCCAGCAGAATAAGACTAGGCAGCACAGATACGCAGTATTTT
CASRIRLGSTDTQYF
>NA|TRBD1|TRBJ1-1|TRBV2
TGTGCCAGCCAGGGGGAGTTGAACACTGAAGCTTTCTTT
CASQGELNTEAFF
>NA|NA|TRBJ1-4|TRBV5-5
TGTGCCAGCAGCTTGATTCAGGAAAAACTGTTTTTT
CASSLIQEKLFF
>once|TRBD2|TRBJ2-3|TRBV7-6
TGTGCCAGCAGCTTAGCGCCCGCGGGGGTCGGGACAGATACGCAGTATTTT
CASSLAPAGVGTDTQYF
>NA|TRBD1|TRBJ2-7|TRBV6-2/TRBV6-3
TGTGCCAGCAGTGATTGGGACAGGGGGAGGAAATACGAGCAGTACTTC
CASSDWDRGRKYEQYF
>NA|NA|TRBJ1-2|TRBV24-1
TGTGCCACCAGTGATCAGAGGACTGGCTATGGCTACACCTTC
CATSDQRTGYGYTF
>NA|NA|TRBJ2-3|TRBV6-5
TGTGCCAGCGACCGTTCCGGGTCCTCAGATACGCAGTATTTT
CASDRSGSSDTQYF
>NA|NA|TRBJ2-4|TRBV7-9
TGTGCCAGCAGCGAGAAGCCAGGGCGAGCCAAAAACATTCAGTACTTC
CASSEKPGRAKNIQYF
>NA|NA|TRBJ1-1|TRBV27
TGTGCCAGCAGTTTATGGGGGGCTGGGGTTAACACTGAAGCTTTCTTT
CASSLWGAGVNTEAFF
>NA|NA|TRBJ1-3|TRBV9
TGTGCCAGCAGCGTAGGCGACAGGATCTCTGGAAACACCATATATTTT
CASSVGDRISGNTIYF
>NA|NA|TRBJ2-7|TRBV12-2
TGTGCAAATCGAGGGGGGCCCCGCTCCTACGAGCAGTACTTC
CANRGGPRSYEQYF
>NA|NA|TRBJ1-2|TRBV27
TGTGCCAGCAGTTTGAAGGCGACTAACTATGGCTACACCTTC
CASSLKATNYGYTF
>NA|NA|TRBJ2-3|TRBV27
TGTGCCAGCAGTTTTGGGGGGAGCACAGATACGCAGTATTTT
CASSFGGSTDTQYF
>NA|NA|TRBJ2-1|TRBV13
TGTGCCAGCAGATCCAAGGGGGGGAGCTCCTACAATGAGCAGTTCTTC
CASRSKGGSSYNEQFF
>NA|NA|TRBJ1-2|TRBV6-5
TGTGCCAGCACCCCGGGATGGTCAAACTATGGCTACACCTTC
CASTPGWSNYGYTF
>NA|TRBD2|TRBJ2-3|TRBV3-1/TRBV3-2
TGTGCCAGCAGCCAACTTAGCGGGGCCGGCACAGATACGCAGTATTTT
CASSQLSGAGTDTQYF
>NA|TRBD2|TRBJ2-1|TRBV18
TGTGCCAGCTCACCGGGGAGAGACCCCAGCGGGACCCAGCAGTTCTTC
CASSPGRDPSGTQQFF
>NA|NA|TRBJ1-4|TRBV5-4
TGTGCCAGCAGCCGTAGTGAGAGTTGGAATGAAAAACTGTTTTTT
CASSRSESWNEKLFF
>NA|NA|TRBJ2-5|TRBV19
TGTGCCAGTAGTTCCCGGGACCGAGAGACCCAGTACTTC
CASSSRDRETQYF
>NA|NA|TRBJ1-1|TRBV2
TGTGCCAGCTCGGGGAGGGGTGGGGACACTGAAGCTTTCTTT
CASSGRGGDTEAFF
>NA|NA|TRBJ2-2|TRBV6-5
TGTGCCAGCAAACAACCACAGACGAACACCGGGGAGCTGTTTTTT
CASKQPQTNTGELFF
>NA|NA|TRBJ2-3|TRBV10-3
TGTGCCATCAGCTCAGGGGGGGGGCAGAGCACAGATACGCAGTATTTT
CAISSGGGQSTDTQYF
>once|TRBD1|TRBJ2-5|TRBV11-2
TGTGCCAGCAGCTACTGGACAGGGGCGAGAAGAGAGACCCAGTACTTC
CASSYWTGARRETQYF
>NA|NA|TRBJ2-7|TRBV6-5
TGTGCCAGCAGTTCACAAGGCCTCTTGGGGAACGAGCAGTACTTC
CASSSQGLLGNEQYF
>NA|NA|TRBJ1-2|TRBV6-5
TGTGCCAGCAGTTATCGCGGAGGGGTGGCTAACTATGGCTACACCTTC
CASSYRGGVANYGYTF
>NA|NA|TRBJ2-3|TRBV11-2
TGTGCCAGCAGCTTGAGGGATACGCAGTATTTT
CASSLRDTQYF
>NA|NA|TRBJ2-7|TRBV19
TGTGCCAGTAGTGCAGGGGAGAACGAGCAGTACTTC
CASSAGENEQYF
>NA|NA|TRBJ2-7|TRBV2
TGTGCCAGCAAGAGGGAGACGGCCTCCTACGAGCAGTACTTC
CASKRETASYEQYF
>NA|NA|TRBJ2-1|TRBV6-4
TGTGCCAGCAGTGATTCTAGTCAAGCCGGGGATGAGCAGTTCTTC
CASSDSSQAGDEQFF
>NA|NA|TRBJ1-5|TRBV7-8
TGTGCCAGCAGCACCAATAGGGGGGGGCCCCGGATGGAGCCCCAGCATTTT
CASSTNRGGPRMEPQHF
>once|NA|TRBJ1-2|TRBV21-1
TGTGCCAGCAGCCTCCAACCGAGGACAGCCTATGGCTACACCTTC
CASSLQPRTAYGYTF
>NA|TRBD1|TRBJ2-2|TRBV13
TGTGCCAGCAGGACAGGGGGCACCGGGGAGCTGTTTTTT
CASRTGGTGELFF
>NA|NA|TRBJ1-1|TRBV2
TGTGCCATGAGGGGGAACAGGAACACTGAAGCTTTCTTT
CAMRGNRNTEAFF
>NA|NA|TRBJ2-7|TRBV29-1
TGCAGCGTTGCAGGAGGGTCCTACGAGCAGTACTTC
CSVAGGSYEQYF
>once|TRBD1|TRBJ1-2|TRBV4-2
TGTGCCAGCAGCCAAGATGTCCTTGGGTTTTACAGGGGCTCTTATGGCTACACCTTC
CASSQDVLGFYRGSYGYTF
>NA|TRBD1|TRBJ1-5|TRBV5-1
TGCGCCAGCAGCCCCCTTTTAGGGGACAGGGTGAATCAGCCCCAGCATTTT
CASSPLLGDRVNQPQHF
>NA|NA|TRBJ2-3|TRBV24-1
TGTGCCACCAGTGAAAGGTCAGATACGCAGTATTTT
CATSERSDTQYF
>NA|NA|TRBJ1-4|TRBV11-2
TGTGCCAGCAGCTTACAAAAAGGCACTAATGAAAAACTGTTTTTT
CASSLQKGTNEKLFF
>NA|NA|TRBJ1-5|TRBV2
TGTGCCAGCAGTCCCGACAGTTATCAGCCCCAGCATTTT
CASSPDSYQPQHF
>once|NA|TRBJ2-7|TRBV6-2/TRBV6-3
TGTGCCAGCAGTTACGTCGTCTCCGAGCAGTACTTC
CASSYVVSEQYF
>NA|NA|TRBJ1-6|TRBV6-1
TGTGCCAGCAGTGAAACGACAGGATCCAATTCACCCCTCCACTTT
CASSETTGSNSPLHF
>NA|TRBD1|TRBJ2-3|TRBV7-9
TGTGCCAGCAGCCAAAGACAGGGGATAGATACGCAGTATTTT
CASSQRQGIDTQYF
>NA|NA|TRBJ1-3|TRBV2
TGTGCCAGCGGGGGTACCGGAAACACCATATATTTT
CASGGTGNTIYF
>NA|NA|TRBJ1-2|TRBV15
TGTGCCACCAGCAGAGACAGAATGTACTATGGCTACACCTTC
CATSRDRMYYGYTF
>NA|TRBD2|TRBJ2-2|TRBV4-3
TGCGCCAGCAGCCCACTAGCGGGGGGGAACACCGGGGAGCTGTTTTTT
CASSPLAGGNTGELFF
>NA|NA|TRBJ1-1|TRBV6-5
TGTGCCAGCAGTTACTCGTTTCTATTGAACACTGAAGCTTTCTTT
CASSYSFLLNTEAFF
>NA|NA|TRBJ2-2|TRBV15
TGTGCCACCGAAAGGGGGTTGGACACCGGGGAGCTGTTTTTT
CATERGLDTGELFF
>NA|TRBD2|TRBJ2-1|TRBV5-4
TGTGCCAGCAGCTTGTCATTCGGGGGGGCCTCCTACAATGAGCAGTTCTTC
CASSLSFGGASYNEQFF
>NA|TRBD1|TRBJ1-2|TRBV27
TGTGCCAGCAGTTTATCTGGACAGGGGGCTGTCTATGGCTACACCTTC
CASSLSGQGAVYGYTF
>NA|NA|TRBJ1-1|TRBV4-3
TGCGCCAGCAGCCAAGATTTCAGGGGCGCCACTGAAGCTTTCTTT
CASSQDFRGATEAFF
>NA|TRBD2|TRBJ2-3|TRBV2
TGTGCCAGCAGTTTAGCGGGAGATACGCAGTATTTT
CASSLAGDTQYF
>NA|NA|TRBJ2-7|TRBV6-1
TGTGCCAGCAGTGAAGGGGGCATAGGCTACGAGCAGTACTTC
CASSEGGIGYEQYF
>NA|NA|TRBJ2-1|TRBV5-4
TGTGCCAGCAGCTTGGCCTTAGGGGGGAGAGGTTACAATGAGCAGTTCTTC
CASSLALGGRGYNEQFF